The 18 T cell receptor beta chains below come from one sample, sequenced in a study of blood T cell repertoires in COVID-19. Sequenced by immunoSEQ multiplex PCR; TCRdb stores in-frame clones only, minus some. The sample carries roughly 210,000 clones, around 84% recorded once. The sample consisted of peripheral blood. These receptors all come from a woman at least 80 years old with COVID-19, enrolled during active disease.

The rearrangement joins TRBV7-2 to TRBJ1-4, with a weak D call TRBD1 (6 bases). There are 15 residues in the CDR3. The germline CDR1 and CDR2 sequences are SGHTA and FQGNSA. The V end was cut by 3 bases, the J end by 8 bases, with 16 bases between. In DNA form, the CDR3 reads TGTGCCAGCAGCTTGCGGGGGGGGCCGCAAGAAAAACTGTTTTTT. Its protein is CASSLRGGPQEKLFF. The full variable domain, rest sourced from reference TRBV7-2 and TRBJ1-4, is GAGVSQSPSNKVTEKGKDVELRCDPISGHTALYWYRQSLGQGLEFLIYFQGNSAPDKSGLPSDRFSAERTGGSVSTLTIQRTQQEDSAVYLCASSLRGGPQEKLFFGSGTQLSVL.

The chain has TRBV5-1 and TRBJ2-1; 7 bases match TRBD1. V shed 2 bases and J 5 bases; nucleotides not matched to a gene: 1. In germline, CDR1 is SGHRS, CDR2 YFSETQ. The CDR3 is 13 residues long. CDR3 nucleotide sequence: TGCGCCAGCAGCTTAACAGGGGACAATGAGCAGTTCTTC. This sequence encodes CASSLTGDNEQFF.

The chain recombines TRBV10-1 with TRBJ1-1, with 7 bases that match TRBD1. The CDR3 has 14 residues. Trimming at V came to 2 bases and at J to 5 bases, leaving 5 bases not matched to a gene. Germline V gene data show CDR1 as WNHNN and CDR2 as SYGVQD (reference sequence). The CDR3 nucleotides read TGCGCCAGCAGTGAGACAGGGGTGAGAACTGAAGCTTTCTTT. This sequence encodes CASSETGVRTEAFF.

The chain uses TRBV6-4 and TRBJ1-2, with D perhaps matching TRBD1 (5 bases). Germline V lookup: CDR1 MRHNA, CDR2 SNTAGT. V lost 2 bases and J lost 4, with 11 bases in between. The CDR3 loop spans 14 amino acids. Here the CDR3 reads CASSDRGYGYGYTF. CDR3 in DNA: TGTGCCAGCAGTGACAGGGGATACGGCTATGGCTACACCTTC.

The rearrangement links TRBV9 to TRBJ2-3; D perhaps matches TRBD1 (6 bases). Germline CDR1 is SGDLS and CDR2 is YYNGEE. Trimming stripped 5 bases from V and 6 bases from J, with 19 bases between. The CDR3 runs 15 residues. Written as DNA, the CDR3 is TGTGCCAGCAGTAGAATCACAGGGACGGTGGATACGCAGTATTTT. Its translation: CASSRITGTVDTQYF.

V gene TRBV12-2 combines with J gene TRBJ1-5; the table names TRBD1, a call not compared with the DNA. TRBV12-2 is noted as a pseudogene. CDR3 length equals 16 residues. DNA for the CDR3: TGTGCAAGTCGCCCTTGGACAGGGGCCATCAATCAGCCCCAGCATTTT. Residues: CASRPWTGAINQPQHF.

The chain has TRBV19 and TRBJ1-5; D gene uncertain. The CDR3 runs to 19 residues. V dropped 5 bases and J dropped 4 bases, with 27 bases sitting between them. Germline V gene sequence: CDR1 LNHDA, CDR2 SQIVND (reference sequence). The CDR3 coding sequence is TGTGCCAGTAGTTCCAGACCCAAATCAACAGCGGACGGGAATCAGCCCCAGCATTTT. Amino acids: CASSSRPKSTADGNQPQHF. Drawing the rest from reference TRBV19 and TRBJ1-5, the complete variable domain is DGGITQSPKYLFRKEGQNVTLSCEQNLNHDAMYWYRQDPGQGLRLIYYSQIVNDFQKGDIAEGYSVSREKKESFPLTVTSAQKNPTAFYLCASSSRPKSTADGNQPQHFGDGTRLSIL.

The chain has TRBV4-3 and TRBJ2-3; 8 bases are shared with TRBD2. The V gene's germline CDR1 is LGHNA and CDR2 YSLEER. V shed 3 bases and J 3 bases; nucleotides not matched to a gene: 5. CDR3 length: 15 amino acids. CDR3 nucleotides: TGCGCCAGCAGCCAGGTTAGCGGGGAGACAGATACGCAGTATTTT. As protein: CASSQVSGETDTQYF.

The rearrangement uses TRBV9 and TRBJ1-2; TRBD1 matches at 7 bases. J lost 7 bases, V lost 4 bases, and 7 bases had no gene match. The germline CDR1 and CDR2 sequences are SGDLS and YYNGEE. This CDR3 contains 13 residues. CDR3 in DNA: TGTGCCAGCAGCTCCGGGACAGAGGGTGGCTACACCTTC. Residues: CASSSGTEGGYTF.

This clone was counted only a few times. The V gene is TRBV7-2, the J gene TRBJ1-5, with D possibly TRBD1 on 5 matching bases. Germline V CDR1 and CDR2: SGHTA, FQGNSA. The CDR3 totals 13 residues. V shed 5 bases and J shed 5 bases, with 10 bases lying between them. Here the CDR3 DNA reads TGTGCCAGCAGCAATGACAGAGATCAGCCCCAGCATTTT. This gives the protein CASSNDRDQPQHF.

The V call is TRBV3-1 (or the pseudogene TRBV3-2), the J call TRBJ2-5; TRBD2 agrees at 7 bases. Germline trimming cut 4 bases from V and 4 bases from J; bases unmatched to any gene: 9. Germline loops: CDR1 LGHDT, CDR2 YNNKEL (reference sequence). The CDR3 spans 15 residues. This chain's CDR3 is CASSRQRGGGETQYF. The CDR3 DNA reads as TGTGCCAGCAGCCGACAGCGGGGCGGAGGAGAGACCCAGTACTTC.

This chain's CDR3 is CASSPPWTGKALGYTF. The DNA of the CDR3 is TGTGCCAGCAGTCCGCCCTGGACAGGGAAGGCTTTAGGCTACACCTTC. V usage is TRBV28 and J usage is TRBJ1-2; 8 bases are a match to TRBD1. Germline V gene data show CDR1 as MDHEN and CDR2 as SYDVKM. CDR3 length: 16 residues. The junction had 16 bases not matched to a gene; V was cut back by 5 bases and J by 8 bases.

CDR3 nucleotides: TGTGCCAGCAGCCAAGGGACAGGGGGCCAAGAGACCCAGTACTTC. Amino acid sequence: CASSQGTGGQETQYF. The genes are TRBV4-2 and TRBJ2-5, with 10 bases identical to TRBD1. Per the germline V gene, CDR1 is LGHNA and CDR2 is YNFKEQ. V shed 1 base, J shed 1 base, and the junction held 0 bases outside the gene matches. The CDR3 covers 15 residues.

The chain couples TRBV28 to TRBJ2-3; 8 nucleotides match TRBD1. This CDR3 has 15 amino acids. CDR1 MDHEN and CDR2 SYDVKM come from the germline V gene. J gave up 2 bases and V 3 bases, and 4 bases lay outside the gene matches. The CDR3 DNA follows: TGTGCCAGCAGTTTTGGGCAGGGGGCCACAGATACGCAGTATTTT. Translated: CASSFGQGATDTQYF. Combining the CDR3 with reference TRBV28 and TRBJ2-3 gives the whole variable domain DVKVTQSSRYLVKRTGEKVFLECVQDMDHENMFWYRQDPGLGLRLIYFSYDVKMKEKGDIPEGYSVSREKKERFSLILESASTNQTSMYLCASSFGQGATDTQYFGPGTRLTVL.

This clone has a handful of counts. The rearrangement joins TRBV5-1 to TRBJ1-1; the match to TRBD1 covers 7 bases. CDR1 and CDR2 from the germline V gene are SGHRS and YFSETQ. The CDR3 totals 14 residues. V was pared by 3 bases and J by 1 base, with 3 bases of the junction left unmatched. CDR3 coding DNA: TGCGCCAGCAGCTCGGGACAGCCGAACACTGAAGCTTTCTTT. Encoded protein: CASSSGQPNTEAFF. Filled out from reference TRBV5-1 and TRBJ1-1, the complete variable domain reads KAGVTQTPRYLIKTRGQQVTLSCSPISGHRSVSWYQQTPGQGLQFLFEYFSETQRNKGNFPGRFSGRQFSNSRSEMNVSTLELGDSALYLCASSSGQPNTEAFFGQGTRLTVV.

This chain links TRBV7-9 with TRBJ1-6; no clear D. This CDR3 comprises 19 residues. Per germline, CDR1 SEHNR and CDR2 FQNEAQ (reference sequence). Trimming took 0 bases from V and 0 from J, leaving 15 bases between them. For the CDR3, the DNA is TGTGCCAGCAGCTTAGCGCTGGGGAGAGTAGGCTCCTATAATTCACCCCTCCACTTT. Translated: CASSLALGRVGSYNSPLHF.

This sequence joins TRBV5-1 and TRBJ2-7; D is possibly TRBD2 (5 bases). Germline CDR1 SGHRS, CDR2 YFSETQ. The CDR3 has 15 residues. Trimming took 6 bases from V and 2 from J, leaving 18 bases between them. The CDR3: CASKYGDTPTYEQYF. The CDR3 DNA reads TGCGCCAGCAAGTACGGGGATACCCCTACCTACGAGCAGTACTTC.

The chain couples TRBV28 to TRBJ2-7; 9 nucleotides line up with TRBD2. Germline loops: CDR1 MDHEN, CDR2 SYDVKM. V lost 8 bases and J lost 2; bases outside the gene matches: 7. The CDR3 has 14 residues. CDR3 DNA: TGTGCCAGCTTCCCGAGCGGGGGGCCCTACGAGCAGTACTTC. Translating gives CASFPSGGPYEQYF.